This passage covers 11 T cell receptor beta chains from one sample sequenced in a study of Ad26.COV2.S vaccination and SARS-CoV-2 variants. Only in-frame clones appear in the TCRdb table, and some are missing; sequencing was by immunoSEQ multiplex PCR. This sample has 350,000 to 450,000 clones, with about 90% found just once. Treatment of the sample: roughly 20 received Ad26.COV2.S at low or high dose, single or two shots; roughly five received placebo; per-sample allocation not given. Sampling occurred on day 63 after the first vaccine or placebo injection. Sequenced here: peripheral blood, sampled in a trial of Ad26.COV2.S vaccine versus placebo. These receptor sequences come from a person aged 18-60 years who received the Ad26.COV2.S COVID-19 vaccine or a placebo.

In its sample, this clone was seen a few times. This chain joins TRBV10-3 and TRBJ2-7, with D maybe TRBD1 (8 bases). V dropped 10 bases and J dropped 6 bases, with 19 bases sitting between them. The length of the CDR3 is 13 residues. Per germline, CDR1 ENHRY and CDR2 SYGVKD. The CDR3 DNA follows: TGTGCCACGGGAGGAGGACAGGGCAGCGAGCAGTACTTC. Its protein product is CATGGGQGSEQYF.

The chain joins TRBV9 to TRBJ1-1; D is uncertain. The germline gives CDR1 SGDLS, CDR2 YYNGEE. The CDR3 consists of 14 residues. The V and J ends lost 0 bases and 4 bases respectively, with 10 bases between them. The CDR3 region is CASSVDVGSTEAFF. The DNA of the CDR3 is TGTGCCAGCAGCGTAGATGTGGGGAGCACTGAAGCTTTCTTT.

CDR3 in amino acids: CASSLAGSYEQYF. The CDR3 bases are TGTGCCAGCAGCTTGGCAGGTAGCTACGAGCAGTACTTC. J is TRBJ2-7 and V is TRBV5-5; D gene ambiguous. CDR3 size: 13 residues. CDR1 and CDR2 from the germline V gene are SGHKS and YYEKEE (reference sequence). V was shortened by 0 bases and J by 3 bases, with 7 bases between the two germline ends.

The chain joins TRBV5-5 to TRBJ1-3; D may be TRBD1 (5 bases). Germline V gene data show CDR1 as SGHKS and CDR2 as YYEKEE (reference sequence). This CDR3 contains 14 residues. V was shortened by 2 bases and J by 1 base, with 7 bases between the two germline ends. The CDR3 bases are TGTGCCAGCAGCTTTGGGGGTTCTGGAAACACCATATATTTT. This gives the protein CASSFGGSGNTIYF.

V and J are TRBV28 and TRBJ1-5; no clear D. Germline-derived CDR1 and CDR2 are MDHEN and SYDVKM. Between the trimmed V and J ends, which lost 3 bases and 8 bases, there was a span of 8 bases. CDR3 size: 12 residues. The CDR3 sequence: CASSLYVEPQHF. CDR3 nucleotides: TGTGCCAGCAGTTTGTATGTAGAGCCCCAGCATTTT. The full variable domain, its missing parts supplied by reference TRBV28 and TRBJ1-5, is DVKVTQSSRYLVKRTGEKVFLECVQDMDHENMFWYRQDPGLGLRLIYFSYDVKMKEKGDIPEGYSVSREKKERFSLILESASTNQTSMYLCASSLYVEPQHFGDGTRLSIL.

The chain combines TRBV19 with TRBJ1-3; 7 bases agree with TRBD1. The CDR3 spans 14 residues. The V segment lost 5 bases and the J segment 3 bases; nucleotides outside the gene matches: 4. Per germline, CDR1 LNHDA and CDR2 SQIVND (reference sequence). The CDR3 reads CASSSGTDGNTIYF. CDR3 nucleotide sequence: TGTGCCAGTAGTTCCGGGACAGATGGAAACACCATATATTTT. Looking up the rest from reference TRBV19 and TRBJ1-3 gives the full variable domain: DGGITQSPKYLFRKEGQNVTLSCEQNLNHDAMYWYRQDPGQGLRLIYYSQIVNDFQKGDIAEGYSVSREKKESFPLTVTSAQKNPTAFYLCASSSGTDGNTIYFGEGSWLTVV.

The chain carries TRBV7-9 and TRBJ2-3; TRBD1 is a possible D gene (7 bases). The CDR3 consists of 18 residues. Germline-derived CDR1 and CDR2 are SEHNR and FQNEAQ (reference sequence). Between the trimmed V and J ends, which lost 5 bases and 2 bases, there was a span of 23 bases. The CDR3 DNA follows: TGTGCCAGCAGCCGCGGGACAGTGGGGGGTAGCCACACAGATACGCAGTATTTT. It is translated as CASSRGTVGGSHTDTQYF.

The chain has TRBV24-1 and TRBJ2-5; D gene ambiguous. CDR3 size: 12 residues. Germline V CDR1 and CDR2: KGHDR, SFDVKD. V was trimmed by 3 bases and J by 2 bases, leaving 3 bases between them. CDR3: CATSDEQETQYF. The DNA of the CDR3 is TGTGCCACCAGTGATGAACAAGAGACCCAGTACTTC.

The chain uses TRBV4-3 and TRBJ2-7; D not resolved. V was pared by 0 bases and J by 2 bases, with 8 bases between. CDR1 is LGHNA, CDR2 YSLEER, per germline. The CDR3 runs 14 residues. In nucleotides, the CDR3 is TGCGCCAGCAGCCAAGAAGTCAATGCCTACGAGCAGTACTTC. Encoded protein: CASSQEVNAYEQYF.

This rearrangement joins TRBV20-1 to TRBJ2-5, with D unresolved. Germline V gene sequence: CDR1 DFQATT, CDR2 SNEGSKA (reference sequence). This CDR3 region has 11 residues. V dropped 7 bases and J dropped 5 bases, with 11 bases sitting between them. This CDR3 is CSGVGWETQYF. CDR3 in DNA: TGCAGTGGGGTGGGCTGGGAGACCCAGTACTTC.

J is TRBJ1-6 and V is TRBV4-1, with 7 bases aligning to TRBD1. The germline V gene has CDR1 MGHRA and CDR2 YSYEKL. V shed 0 bases and J 13 bases; nucleotides not matched to a gene: 12. This CDR3 contains 16 residues. CDR3 nucleotide sequence: TGCGCCAGCAGCCAAGATATAAGGACAGGAGTTGCGCCCCTCCACTTT. Residues: CASSQDIRTGVAPLHF.